These 20 T cell receptor beta chains were all obtained from the same sample, sequenced in a study of blood T cells in healthy people across ages. Using a J-beta primer mix together with a sample-barcoded 5' primer, a second PCR was run for roughly 6 to 12 cycles. TCRdb used MiXCR to reprocess the 5' RACE reads, holding one entry per CDR3 protein. The sample has fewer than 1.5 million distinct CDR3 sequences, approximately 40% seen once. Sequences were obtained from blood. The source of these receptors is a woman between 18 and 30 years old in good health.

This clonotype was counted a few times. The J gene is TRBJ2-7, the V gene TRBV5-1, with TRBD1 identical over 8 bases. This CDR3 is built from 16 residues. V lost 4 bases to trimming and J lost 2 bases; unmatched junction nucleotides: 11. CDR1 is SGHRS, CDR2 YFSETQ, per germline. The chain's CDR3 is CASSELGQVTAYEQYF. In nucleotides, the CDR3 is TGCGCCAGCAGCGAACTGGGACAGGTGACAGCCTACGAGCAGTACTTC.

The chain joins TRBV14 to TRBJ2-1; D uncertain. The CDR3 has 15 amino acids. V was clipped by 1 base and J by 0 bases, with 7 bases between them. Germline assignment: CDR1 SGHDN and CDR2 FVKESK. As DNA, the CDR3 is TGTGCCAGCAGCCAAGGACGGCTCTCCTACAATGAGCAGTTCTTC. It codes for CASSQGRLSYNEQFF. Full variable domain (remainder filled in from reference TRBV14 and TRBJ2-1): EAGVTQFPSHSVIEKGQTVTLRCDPISGHDNLYWYRRVMGKEIKFLLHFVKESKQDESGMPNNRFLAERTGGTYSTLKVQPAELEDSGVYFCASSQGRLSYNEQFFGPGTRLTVL.

In this sample, this clonotype turned up a few times. The chain is built from TRBV5-4 and TRBJ2-1, with D possibly matching TRBD2 (6 bases). Trimming removed 4 bases at V and 9 bases at J, with 20 bases between. This CDR3 is 15 amino acids long. From germline, CDR1 is SGHNT and CDR2 YYREEE (reference sequence). As DNA, the CDR3 is TGTGCCAGCAGCCCAAGCGCGGGGCTGGCGAGTGAGCAGTTCTTC. It codes for CASSPSAGLASEQFF. Using reference TRBV5-4 and TRBJ2-1 for the parts outside the CDR3, the full variable domain is ETGVTQSPTHLIKTRGQQVTLRCSSQSGHNTVSWYQQALGQGPQFIFQYYREEENGRGNFPPRFSGLQFPNYSSELNVNALELDDSALYLCASSPSAGLASEQFFGPGTRLTVL.

On this clonotype itself: An end of the junction does not agree with germline; a read error may underlie this. The chain couples TRBV5-1 to TRBJ2-2, with D possibly TRBD1 on 6 matching bases. The germline V gene has CDR1 SGHRS and CDR2 YFSETQ. The CDR3 is 18 residues long. Written as DNA, the CDR3 is TGCGCCAGCTCCCCAGACTTCCGGACAGAAAGAAACACCGGGGAGCAGTTTTTT. It yields the protein CASSPDFRTERNTGEQFF. The full variable domain, rest sourced from reference TRBV5-1 and TRBJ2-2, is KAGVTQTPRYLIKTRGQQVTLSCSPISGHRSVSWYQQTPGQGLQFLFEYFSETQRNKGNFPGRFSGRQFSNSRSEMNVSTLELGDSALYLCASSPDFRTERNTGEQFFGEGSRLTVL.

This chain uses TRBV9 with TRBJ2-5; D might be TRBD1 or TRBD2, each matching 5 bases. Germline V CDR1 and CDR2: SGDLS, YYNGEE. This CDR3 spans 16 amino acids. The germline V and J ends were trimmed by 0 bases and 4 bases, with 16 bases remaining between them. CDR3 in amino acids: CASSVAMGTARETQYF. CDR3 nucleotide sequence: TGTGCCAGCAGCGTAGCTATGGGGACGGCTCGAGAGACCCAGTACTTC.

This CDR3 is CATSVPGLNEQYF. CDR3 sequence (DNA): TGTGCCACCAGTGTTCCGGGCCTTAACGAGCAGTACTTC. The chain employs TRBV24-1 and TRBJ2-7; D not certain. The CDR3 extends over 13 amino acids. The germline V gene has CDR1 KGHDR and CDR2 SFDVKD. V dropped 5 bases and J dropped 5 bases, with 12 bases sitting between them.

This clonotype was counted only a few times. This chain uses TRBV6-5 with TRBJ1-3; D unclear. The CDR3 contains 16 residues. Germline-derived CDR1 and CDR2 are MNHEY and SVGAGI. The V end was cut by 0 bases, the J end by 0 bases, with 9 bases between. The CDR3 nucleotides read TGTGCCAGCAGTTACTCGGGCGCGAGCTCTGGAAACACCATATATTTT. It encodes CASSYSGASSGNTIYF.

This clonotype has a count of ten or more. The DNA for the CDR3 is TGTGCCAGCAGTCAAGACAGGGGTGGCAATCAGCCCCAGCATTTT. Protein product: CASSQDRGGNQPQHF. V and J are TRBV27 and TRBJ1-5; 8 nucleotides align to TRBD1. The CDR3 runs to 15 residues. In germline, CDR1 is MNHEY, CDR2 SMNVEV (reference sequence). The V and J ends lost 5 bases and 2 bases, in that order; junction bases with no gene match: 5.

At least ten counts were recorded for this clonotype. This chain uses TRBV7-2 with TRBJ2-7; D possibly matches TRBD1 or TRBD2 (6 bases each). The V end was cut by 1 base, the J end by 2 bases, with 12 bases between. This CDR3 region has 15 residues. Per germline, CDR1 SGHTA and CDR2 FQGNSA. The CDR3 here is CASSLVWRGAYEQYF. Written as DNA, the CDR3 is TGTGCCAGCAGCTTAGTATGGAGGGGGGCCTACGAGCAGTACTTC.

The chain couples TRBV10-2 to TRBJ1-3; a possible D gene is TRBD1 (5 bases). Per germline, CDR1 WSHSY and CDR2 SAAADI. The CDR3 length is 15 residues. Trimming took off 6 bases at V and 0 bases at J, with 12 bases between the two ends. In nucleotides, the CDR3 is TGCGCCAGCAGACCAACAGGCGACTCTGGAAACACCATATATTTT. Amino acids: CASRPTGDSGNTIYF.

The chain combines TRBV7-9 with TRBJ2-3; 7 bases line up with TRBD2. Losses at the gene ends were 8 bases for V and 0 bases for J; bases not matched to a gene: 11. The germline gives CDR1 SEHNR, CDR2 FQNEAQ (reference sequence). This CDR3 comprises 16 residues. The CDR3 nucleotides read TGTGCCAGCTACCGGGGGACTACTACTAGCACAGATACGCAGTATTTT. It encodes CASYRGTTTSTDTQYF.

The chain carries TRBV27 and TRBJ1-2, with TRBD1 matching over 9 bases. The V gene end was trimmed by 6 bases and the J gene end by 3 bases; junction bases not matched to a gene: 17. Looked up from germline, CDR1 is MNHEY and CDR2 is SMNVEV (reference sequence). The CDR3 is 18 residues long. CDR3 region: CASRFSSRQTGGDYGYTF. Here the CDR3 DNA reads TGTGCCAGCAGATTTTCCAGTCGTCAGACAGGGGGAGACTATGGCTACACCTTC.

The chain couples TRBV12-3 or TRBV12-4 to TRBJ1-1; maybe TRBD1 (6 bases). Trimming shortened V by 6 bases and J by 1 base, and 15 bases separated the two germline ends. CDR3 length equals 15 residues. CDR3 nucleotides: TGTGCCAGCAGCCCCCCCGGGACACCGAACACTGAAGCTTTCTTT. Translation gives CASSPPGTPNTEAFF.

V is TRBV5-1 and J is TRBJ2-7; D might be TRBD1 (6 bases). The V gene lost 2 bases and the J gene lost 2 bases, with 14 bases spanning the gap. This CDR3 contains 15 residues. Germline lookup yields CDR1 SGHRS and CDR2 YFSETQ. Written as DNA, the CDR3 is TGCGCCAGCAGCTTTGGTACGGACAGAACCTACGAGCAGTACTTC. Its translation is CASSFGTDRTYEQYF.

The chain couples TRBV4-1 to TRBJ2-5, with D uncertain. The CDR3 consists of 13 residues. CDR1 is MGHRA, CDR2 YSYEKL, per germline. The V gene lost 3 bases and the J gene lost 4 bases, with 9 bases spanning the gap. The CDR3 is CASSQVVRETQYF. The CDR3 coding sequence is TGCGCCAGCAGCCAGGTTGTTCGAGAGACCCAGTACTTC.

The J gene is TRBJ2-2, the V gene TRBV20-1, with TRBD2 identical over 10 bases. J gave up 5 bases and V 3 bases, and 12 bases lay outside the gene matches. CDR1 and CDR2 from the germline V gene are DFQATT and SNEGSKA (reference sequence). CDR3 length equals 17 residues. The CDR3 spells CSASYGLAGAPTGELFF. DNA for the CDR3: TGCAGTGCTAGTTACGGGCTAGCGGGGGCCCCAACCGGGGAGCTGTTTTTT.

This chain joins TRBV3-1 and TRBJ2-6, with D unclear. CDR1 is LGHDT, CDR2 YNNKEL, per germline (reference sequence). This CDR3 contains 17 residues. Deletions cut 6 bases from V and 0 bases from J, with 15 bases between. CDR3 bases: TGTGCCAGCAGGGCCTCGGGTGAAAGCTCTGGGGCCAACGTCCTGACTTTC. It translates to CASRASGESSGANVLTF.

This clonotype was seen more than once but under ten times. Here the CDR3 reads CSATGLAGHSSYNEQFF. CDR3 nucleotides: TGCAGTGCCACGGGACTAGCGGGGCACAGCTCCTACAATGAGCAGTTCTTC. The chain carries TRBV20-1 and TRBJ2-1; 13 nucleotides agree with TRBD2. The germline V gene encodes CDR1 DFQATT and CDR2 SNEGSKA (reference sequence). The CDR3 runs 17 residues. V lost 6 bases, J lost 0 bases, and 8 bases stayed unmatched.

This clonotype appeared a few times. The chain is built from TRBV5-5 and TRBJ2-5, with TRBD1 identical over 7 bases. V dropped 1 base and J dropped 4; count of bases not matched to a gene: 7. The germline V gene has CDR1 SGHKS and CDR2 YYEKEE (reference sequence). The CDR3 sequence is 15 residues long. Here the CDR3 DNA reads TGTGCCAGCAGCTTGCCAGGGGGTTCAGTAGAGACCCAGTACTTC. Translated, it gives CASSLPGGSVETQYF.

CDR3 DNA sequence: TGTGCCAGCAGCTTAGCGGCAGGGGGATTTAGCACAGATACGCAGTATTTT. The encoded protein is CASSLAAGGFSTDTQYF. The chain employs TRBV7-2 and TRBJ2-3, with TRBD1 identical over 7 bases. CDR3 length: 17 residues. V was clipped by 0 bases and J by 0 bases; unmatched bases: 6. Germline V gene lookup returns CDR1 SGHTA and CDR2 FQGNSA.